The clone carrying this T cell receptor (beta chain) showed up many times. CDR1 is SGHDT, CDR2 YYEEEE, per germline. CDR3 length equals 16 residues. The J segment lost 1 base and the V segment lost 3 bases, leaving 7 bases of the junction unmatched. This sample was taken from a study of neurological immune-mediated disorders. Template-switch 5'RACE cDNA synthesis added a 10-nucleotide unique molecular identifier. One entry per CDR3 protein, called by TCRdb with MiXCR from the 5' RACE reads. The repertoire has 70,000 or so distinct CDR3 sequences, roughly 5% of them found once; the top ten carry 2.8%. Preparation of the unsorted libraries drew on 2 million PBMCs stored at -80 C.

The chain carries TRBV5-6 and TRBJ2-3; 8 nucleotides match TRBD2. This TCR was recovered from a woman aged 25 to 39 with multiple sclerosis. The sequenced material came from PBMCs. CDR3 region: CASSYLAGPRTDTQYF. The DNA of the CDR3 is TGTGCCAGCAGCTACTTAGCGGGACCACGCACAGATACGCAGTATTTT.